These T cell receptor beta chains were read from a single sample in a study of identifying expanded T cells in peripheral blood. Data came from immunoSEQ multiplex PCR; TCRdb stores just in-frame clones and leaves some out. The data contain 85,000 to 100,000 clones, more than 70% of them seen just once; the ten biggest clones take up about 4%. Sequencing was carried out using blood. These receptors were obtained from a person aged 18-70 years in good health. Each CDR3 is given with its conserved first and last residue. A D gene is named only where the DNA matches it firmly. Clone size is stated in some rows and not others, as once, few, many or a class when expanded.

V: TRBV6-5
size: NA
J: TRBJ2-5
D: NA
CDR3: CASSSGLVQETQYF
DNA: TGTGCCAGCAGTTCGGGACTGGTCCAAGAGACCCAGTACTTC

V: TRBV6-1
size: NA
J: TRBJ1-4
D: TRBD1
CDR3: CASSESGGAGAEKLFF
DNA: TGTGCCAGCAGTGAATCAGGGGGCGCAGGGGCTGAAAAACTGTTTTTT

V: TRBV28
size: NA
J: TRBJ2-1
D: TRBD2
CDR3: CASSPGLAGSGAYNEQFF
DNA: TGTGCCAGCAGTCCGGGACTAGCGGGGTCGGGGGCCTACAATGAGCAGTTCTTC

V: TRBV7-8
size: NA
J: TRBJ1-5
D: TRBD1
CDR3: CASSPRRQGNSNQPQHF
DNA: TGTGCCAGCAGCCCCCGAAGACAGGGTAATAGCAATCAGCCCCAGCATTTT

V: TRBV5-4
size: NA
J: TRBJ2-1
D: NA
CDR3: CASSGANRVRFF
DNA: TGTGCCAGCAGCGGGGCTAACCGGGTACGGTTCTTC

V: TRBV2
size: NA
J: TRBJ2-3
D: NA
CDR3: CASILVTDTQYF
DNA: TGTGCCAGCATTCTAGTCACAGATACGCAGTATTTT

V: TRBV30
size: NA
J: TRBJ1-5
D: NA
CDR3: CAWSVGSYQHF
DNA: TGTGCCTGGAGTGTAGGTTCATACCAGCATTTT

V: TRBV6-1
size: NA
J: TRBJ2-7
D: NA
CDR3: CASSVVLGDEQYF
DNA: TGTGCCAGCAGTGTCGTTCTGGGAGACGAGCAGTACTTC

V: TRBV18
size: NA
J: TRBJ2-2
D: TRBD1
CDR3: CASSPPNRGRTGELFF
DNA: TGTGCCAGCTCACCACCCAACAGGGGAAGAACCGGGGAGCTGTTTTTT

V: TRBV6-6
size: NA
J: TRBJ2-7
D: TRBD1
CDR3: CASSSGTGAGEQYF
DNA: TGTGCCAGCAGTTCCGGGACAGGGGCTGGCGAGCAGTACTTC

V: TRBV9
size: NA
J: TRBJ2-1
D: TRBD1
CDR3: CASSVGRTGYNEQFF
DNA: TGTGCCAGCAGCGTAGGTAGGACAGGATACAATGAGCAGTTCTTC

V: TRBV9
size: NA
J: TRBJ1-3
D: NA
CDR3: CASSDGTSSGNTIYF
DNA: TGTGCCAGCAGCGACGGGACAAGCTCTGGAAACACCATATATTTT

V: TRBV11-2
size: NA
J: TRBJ2-1
D: NA
CDR3: CASSIIQGNSYNEQFF
DNA: TGTGCCAGCAGCATAATACAGGGAAATTCCTACAATGAGCAGTTCTTC

V: TRBV19
size: NA
J: TRBJ1-1
D: NA
CDR3: CASSVRFGPMNTEAFF
DNA: TGTGCCAGTTCAGTACGATTCGGACCAATGAACACTGAAGCTTTCTTT

V: TRBV7-2
size: NA
J: TRBJ2-7
D: NA
CDR3: CASSSFGEQYF
DNA: TGTGCCAGCAGCTCGTTCGGCGAGCAGTACTTC

V: TRBV28
size: NA
J: TRBJ2-1
D: TRBD1
CDR3: CASSPGQGGNNEQFF
DNA: TGTGCCAGCAGTCCCGGACAGGGGGGCAACAATGAGCAGTTCTTC

V: TRBV7-4
size: once
J: TRBJ2-3
D: NA
CDR3: CASSLGPQGLDTQYF
DNA: TGTGCCAGCAGCTTAGGGCCCCAGGGATTGGATACGCAGTATTTT

V: TRBV2
size: NA
J: TRBJ2-3
D: NA
CDR3: CASSPAADTQYF
DNA: TGTGCCAGCAGCCCGGCCGCAGATACGCAGTATTTT

V: TRBV28
size: NA
J: TRBJ1-4
D: NA
CDR3: CASSLLGVGKLFF
DNA: TGTGCCAGCAGTTTGTTGGGTGTTGGGAAACTGTTTTTT

V: TRBV5-6
size: once
J: TRBJ2-5
D: TRBD2
CDR3: CASNLLAGETQYF
DNA: TGTGCCAGCAACTTACTAGCGGGAGAGACCCAGTACTTC

V: TRBV11-2
size: NA
J: TRBJ2-1
D: NA
CDR3: CASSLQGYEQFF
DNA: TGTGCCAGCAGCTTGCAGGGTTATGAGCAGTTCTTC

V: TRBV28
size: NA
J: TRBJ2-2
D: NA
CDR3: CASSLSSGPVNTGELFF
DNA: TGTGCCAGCAGTTTATCGTCGGGACCGGTGAACACCGGGGAGCTGTTTTTT

V: TRBV5-6
size: NA
J: TRBJ1-2
D: TRBD1
CDR3: CASSTWTGMYYGYTF
DNA: TGTGCCAGCAGCACTTGGACAGGGATGTACTATGGCTACACCTTC

V: TRBV9
size: once
J: TRBJ2-3
D: TRBD1
CDR3: CASSEQGPDTQYF
DNA: TGTGCCAGCAGCGAACAGGGGCCAGATACGCAGTATTTT

V: TRBV15
size: NA
J: TRBJ2-7
D: NA
CDR3: CATSRELARPYEQYF
DNA: TGTGCCACCAGCAGAGAGTTGGCTAGACCGTACGAGCAGTACTTC

V: TRBV7-9
size: NA
J: TRBJ2-1
D: TRBD2
CDR3: CASSPLGLAGGNEQFF
DNA: TGTGCCAGCAGCCCGCTAGGGCTAGCGGGGGGGAATGAGCAGTTCTTC

V: TRBV13
size: NA
J: TRBJ2-1
D: TRBD2
CDR3: CASSLRGGSLYNEQFF
DNA: TGTGCCAGCAGCTTACGGGGCGGGAGTCTTTACAATGAGCAGTTCTTC

V: TRBV7-7
size: NA
J: TRBJ2-7
D: NA
CDR3: CASSPLGGGAYEQYF
DNA: TGTGCCAGCAGCCCCCTCGGCGGGGGCGCCTACGAGCAGTACTTC

V: TRBV27
size: NA
J: TRBJ1-6
D: NA
CDR3: CASSLGGAVYSPLHF
DNA: TGTGCCAGCAGTTTAGGGGGGGCGGTTTATTCACCCCTCCACTTT

V: TRBV6-1
size: NA
J: TRBJ1-5
D: NA
CDR3: CASSENPESNQPQHF
DNA: TGTGCCAGCAGTGAAAACCCGGAAAGCAATCAGCCCCAGCATTTT

V: TRBV9
size: once
J: TRBJ2-3
D: TRBD2
CDR3: CASSEASGSRAQYF
DNA: TGTGCCAGCAGCGAGGCTAGCGGGAGCCGGGCGCAGTATTTT

V: TRBV28
size: NA
J: TRBJ2-1
D: TRBD1
CDR3: CASSLSRQGPPNEEQFF
DNA: TGTGCCAGCAGTTTATCGAGACAGGGTCCCCCCAATGAAGAGCAGTTCTTC

V: TRBV11-3
size: NA
J: TRBJ2-1
D: NA
CDR3: CASSLEAYNEQFF
DNA: TGTGCCAGCAGCTTAGAAGCGTACAATGAGCAGTTCTTC

V: TRBV4-1
size: NA
J: TRBJ2-3
D: NA
CDR3: CASSRISDTDTQYF
DNA: TGCGCCAGCAGCCGTATTTCAGACACAGATACGCAGTATTTT

V: TRBV20-1
size: once
J: TRBJ1-1
D: NA
CDR3: CSATSGAEAFF
DNA: TGCAGTGCTACATCGGGGGCTGAAGCTTTCTTT

V: TRBV4-1
size: NA
J: TRBJ1-2
D: TRBD1
CDR3: CASSLGTGGYGYTF
DNA: TGCGCCAGCAGCCTCGGGACAGGGGGCTATGGCTACACCTTC

V: TRBV19
size: NA
J: TRBJ1-6
D: TRBD1
CDR3: CASSHRGLNSPLHF
DNA: TGTGCCAGTAGTCACAGGGGGCTTAATTCACCCCTCCACTTT

V: TRBV28
size: few
J: TRBJ1-5
D: NA
CDR3: CASSPQAGRSQPQHF
DNA: TGTGCCAGCAGTCCTCAGGCAGGGAGAAGTCAGCCCCAGCATTTT

V: TRBV29-1
size: NA
J: TRBJ2-7
D: TRBD1
CDR3: CSVTGTGYLEQYF
DNA: TGCAGCGTAACCGGGACAGGGTATCTCGAGCAGTACTTC

V: TRBV10-3
size: NA
J: TRBJ2-2
D: TRBD1
CDR3: CAITGQGGNTGELFF
DNA: TGTGCCATCACCGGACAGGGAGGGAACACCGGGGAGCTGTTTTTT

V: TRBV5-4
size: NA
J: TRBJ2-3
D: TRBD1
CDR3: CASRPTGTTTDTQYF
DNA: TGTGCCAGCAGACCGACAGGGACCACCACAGATACGCAGTATTTT

V: TRBV10-3
size: NA
J: TRBJ1-1
D: TRBD1
CDR3: CATRAGGGQAFF
DNA: TGTGCCACTCGAGCAGGGGGCGGTCAAGCTTTCTTT

V: TRBV7-2
size: NA
J: TRBJ1-4
D: TRBD1
CDR3: CASSLRTGGGEKLFF
DNA: TGTGCCAGCAGCCTTCGGACAGGGGGCGGTGAAAAACTGTTTTTT

V: TRBV7-9
size: NA
J: TRBJ2-7
D: NA
CDR3: CASSQGGGPREQYF
DNA: TGTGCCAGCAGCCAGGGTGGGGGGCCGAGGGAGCAGTACTTC

V: TRBV7-9
size: NA
J: TRBJ1-4
D: NA
CDR3: CASSGQGGGEKLFF
DNA: TGTGCCAGCAGCGGCCAGGGTGGCGGCGAAAAACTGTTTTTT

V: TRBV19
size: NA
J: TRBJ2-1
D: TRBD1
CDR3: CASSTTGGSYNEQFF
DNA: TGTGCCAGTAGTACCACAGGGGGCTCCTACAATGAGCAGTTCTTC

V: TRBV20-1
size: NA
J: TRBJ1-1
D: NA
CDR3: CSASRGPEAFF
DNA: TGCAGTGCTAGCCGGGGCCCTGAAGCTTTCTTT

V: TRBV5-6
size: NA
J: TRBJ2-7
D: NA
CDR3: CASSLQRSYEQYF
DNA: TGTGCCAGCAGCTTACAGAGATCCTACGAGCAGTACTTC

V: TRBV15
size: NA
J: TRBJ1-4
D: NA
CDR3: CATSRTSNLGLNEKLFF
DNA: TGTGCCACCAGCAGGACGTCTAACTTGGGGCTTAATGAAAAACTGTTTTTT

V: TRBV6-6
size: NA
J: TRBJ2-3
D: TRBD1
CDR3: CASRPGQVTDTQYF
DNA: TGTGCCAGCAGGCCCGGACAGGTCACAGATACGCAGTATTTT

V: TRBV28
size: NA
J: TRBJ2-2
D: TRBD2
CDR3: CASSLAGGNGELFF
DNA: TGTGCCAGCAGCCTAGCGGGAGGAAACGGGGAGCTGTTTTTT

V: TRBV19
size: NA
J: TRBJ2-1
D: TRBD1
CDR3: CASSPQGGTSYNEQFF
DNA: TGTGCCAGTAGTCCACAGGGGGGCACCTCCTACAATGAGCAGTTCTTC

V: TRBV5-1
size: NA
J: TRBJ2-7
D: NA
CDR3: CASSLDGRYEQYF
DNA: TGCGCCAGCAGCTTGGACGGCAGATACGAGCAGTACTTC

V: TRBV7-9
size: NA
J: TRBJ2-4
D: TRBD2
CDR3: CASSSGLAGIQYF
DNA: TGTGCCAGCAGCTCCGGACTAGCGGGGATTCAGTACTTC